Included here is one T cell receptor beta chain sequence, with context. This sample was included in a study of CD8+ T cells in alopecia areata. In germline, CDR1 is SGHRS, CDR2 YFSETQ. The CDR3 runs 14 residues. V lost 1 base and J 5 bases, leaving 12 bases between the germline ends. As for treatment: oral pan-JAK inhibitor, 5-10 mg twice daily. Both peripheral blood and punch biopsies of lesional scalp skin were obtained from patients who had alopecia areata. cDNA prepared by RNA extraction and subsequent reverse transcription served as the template for sequencing. TCRdb keeps only in-frame clones here, not all; method: immunoSEQ multiplex PCR. The sample contains about 210,000 clones, approximately 45% of which appear only once.

The J gene is TRBJ2-5, the V gene TRBV5-1, with a weak D call TRBD2 (6 bases). The clonotype was recovered from a human donor with alopecia areata. The sequenced sample was CD4+ T cells sorted from blood, obtained between weeks 36 and 40, from a patient treated with tofacitinib. The CDR3: CASSLFGGRETQYF. The CDR3 DNA sequence: TGCGCCAGCAGCTTGTTCGGGGGACGGGAGACCCAGTACTTC.